The rows below give T cell receptor beta chains drawn from one sample of a study of neurological immune-mediated disorders. TCRdb processed the 5' RACE reads anew with MiXCR; each CDR3 protein has one entry. The sample lists about 48,000 distinct CDR3 sequences, less than 6% seen once, with 1.4% to 1.5% in the top ten. Sequencing used CD4+ T cells from blood. All receptors derive from a woman between 18 and 29 years old with multiple sclerosis. Both conserved end residues are part of each CDR3. The order of the fields is clone size, V gene, J gene, D gene, CDR3 DNA, CDR3 protein. D genes are given only for firm matches. Only part of the rows carry a size: once, few, many, or a class if the clone is expanded.

-	TRBV9	TRBJ2-3	-	TGTGCCAGCAGCGTAGGAGGAACTAACGGGAGAACAGATACGCAGTATTTT	CASSVGGTNGRTDTQYF
many	TRBV20-1	TRBJ1-2	-	TGCAGTGCTATACAGGGTTCTTCCTATGGCTACACCTTC	CSAIQGSSYGYTF
many	TRBV7-2	TRBJ1-6	-	TGTGCCAGCAGCTTAGGAGGGGTGAGCTCCTATAATTCACCCCTCCACTTT	CASSLGGVSSYNSPLHF
many	TRBV15	TRBJ1-2	-	TGTGCCACCAGCAGAGCTTCAAATCCGGATTATGGCTACACCTTC	CATSRASNPDYGYTF
many	TRBV7-9	TRBJ2-1	-	TGTGCCAGCAGACGCGCAGAGTTGCGGGGCTATGAGCAGTTCTTC	CASRRAELRGYEQFF
many	TRBV14	TRBJ1-4	-	TGTGCCAGCAGCCTGAGGGACTTGCCAACTAATGAAAAACTGTTTTTT	CASSLRDLPTNEKLFF
many	TRBV7-8	TRBJ2-2	TRBD1	TGTGCCAGCAGCTTACAGGGGGCGGACACCGGGGAGCTGTTTTTT	CASSLQGADTGELFF
many	TRBV10-3	TRBJ2-5	TRBD2	TGTGCCATCAGCGGGGGGGCCCAAGAGACCCAGTACTTC	CAISGGAQETQYF
many	TRBV5-8	TRBJ1-1	-	TGTGCCAGCAGCTCACCCGACAGGCACACTGAAGCTTTCTTT	CASSSPDRHTEAFF
few	TRBV6-2/TRBV6-3	TRBJ1-5	-	TGTGCCACCACCAAGTCCAATCAGCCCCAGCATTTT	CATTKSNQPQHF
-	TRBV28	TRBJ2-4	-	TGTGCCAGCAGTCGCTTCCGGGGCCAACTTGGAGACATTCAGTACTTC	CASSRFRGQLGDIQYF
many	TRBV5-6	TRBJ2-1	-	TGTGCCAGCAGCCGCCGGGGCAATGAGCAGTTCTTC	CASSRRGNEQFF
many	TRBV5-5	TRBJ1-1	TRBD1	TGTGTCAGCAGCCCGTGGACAGGGGGTAGCACTGAAGCTTTCTTT	CVSSPWTGGSTEAFF
many	TRBV11-2	TRBJ1-2	-	TGTGCCAGCAGCTTAGTAGCAGACTATGGCTACACCTTC	CASSLVADYGYTF
few	TRBV2	TRBJ1-6	-	TGTGCCAGCAGTGAAGCGCCTCGGGGTTCCCTCCACTTT	CASSEAPRGSLHF
many	TRBV6-5	TRBJ2-7	TRBD2	TGTGCCACCGTACCCGGGGGGGCCTTATACGAGCAGTACTTC	CATVPGGALYEQYF
medium-sized	TRBV7-2	TRBJ2-2	-	TGTGCCAGCAGCCTTTTCGGGGGGGAGCTGTTTTTT	CASSLFGGELFF
few	TRBV6-1	TRBJ2-5	TRBD1	TGTGCCAGCAGTGAATTTACCCTAGGGACAGGGGAAGAGACCCAGTACTTC	CASSEFTLGTGEETQYF
many	TRBV14	TRBJ1-1	-	TGTGCCAGCAGCCAAAAGAAGGGACATAACACTGAAGCTTTCTTT	CASSQKKGHNTEAFF
many	TRBV4-2	TRBJ2-5	-	TGTGCCAGCAGCCCAGAAGTGACTAGTACCGCTGAGCACTTC	CASSPEVTSTAEHF
few	TRBV20-1	TRBJ2-1	TRBD2	TGCAGTGCTGAAGGACTAGCGGACTCCTACAATGAGCAGTTCTTC	CSAEGLADSYNEQFF
-	TRBV5-4	TRBJ2-5	TRBD2	TGTGCCAGCAGCTTTGCTAGCGGGGCCTCCTCAGAGACCCAGTACTTC	CASSFASGASSETQYF
-	TRBV18	TRBJ1-1	TRBD1	TGTGCCAGCTCACCATACTTGACAGGGGACACTGAAGCTTTCTTT	CASSPYLTGDTEAFF
-	TRBV28	TRBJ2-3	-	TGTGCCAGCAGCCTGATAGATACGCAGTATTTT	CASSLIDTQYF
many	TRBV29-1	TRBJ2-2	-	TGCAGCGTTGAACCGGTTCCGAACACCGGGGAGCTGTTTTTT	CSVEPVPNTGELFF
many	TRBV5-1	TRBJ1-3	-	TGCGCCAGCAGCCCGGGGGATACTAACTCTGGAAACACCATATATTTT	CASSPGDTNSGNTIYF
many	TRBV6-5	TRBJ1-2	-	TGTGCCAGCAGACCCAGACCCGGCCAGGGCTACACCTTC	CASRPRPGQGYTF
few	TRBV20-1	TRBJ2-2	-	TGCAGTGCTAGAGAACAGGGCAACACCGGGGAGCTGTTTTTT	CSAREQGNTGELFF
many	TRBV20-1	TRBJ1-5	-	TGCAGTGCTAGAGAGGAGGTCCTTAGCAATCAGCCCCAGCATTTT	CSAREEVLSNQPQHF
many	TRBV7-2	TRBJ2-6	-	TGTGCCAGCAGCTTAGGGTCGGGGTCTGGGGCCAACGTCCTGACTTTC	CASSLGSGSGANVLTF
many	TRBV12-3/TRBV12-4	TRBJ1-2	-	TGTGCCAGCAGCCGGAGGGGCGCAAACTATGGCTACACCTTC	CASSRRGANYGYTF
many	TRBV5-1	TRBJ1-2	TRBD1	TGCGCCAGCAGCTTTAGCGGACAGGAGGGCTATGGCTACACCTTC	CASSFSGQEGYGYTF
many	TRBV4-1	TRBJ2-1	-	TGCGCCAGCAGCCAAGTTGATATGGGGATACTAAGGGTCGATGAGCAGTTCTTC	CASSQVDMGILRVDEQFF
many	TRBV6-2/TRBV6-3	TRBJ2-2	TRBD2	TGTGCCAGCAACATCCATGGGCTAGCGGGTAACACCGGGGAGCTGTTTTTT	CASNIHGLAGNTGELFF
many	TRBV20-1	TRBJ2-3	TRBD2	TGCAGTGCAGGGGGGGCCGGGAGGGAGGCAGATACGCAGTATTTT	CSAGGAGREADTQYF
many	TRBV6-6	TRBJ2-3	TRBD2	TGTGCCGGAAAGGAGGGAGGGCCCAATCCCACAGATACGCAGTATTTT	CAGKEGGPNPTDTQYF
-	TRBV12-3/TRBV12-4	TRBJ2-3	TRBD2	TGTGCCACCGGTGATACTCACTGGCGGGAGGGCAACGGAGATACGCAGTATTTT	CATGDTHWREGNGDTQYF
many	TRBV20-1	TRBJ1-1	-	TGCAGTGCTAGTCCTCAGGCGAACACTGAAGCTTTCTTT	CSASPQANTEAFF
many	TRBV5-1	TRBJ2-7	-	TGCGCCAGCAGCTTGGGGCCACTCTACGAGCAGTACTTC	CASSLGPLYEQYF
-	TRBV6-5	TRBJ1-2	-	TGTGCCAGCACCTCGGGCCCGGGGTCCCCCTATGGCTACACCTTC	CASTSGPGSPYGYTF
many	TRBV7-2	TRBJ1-5	TRBD1	TGTGCCAGCAGCTTAGTGGGGGAGGGACAGAGCCATAATCAGCCCCAGCATTTT	CASSLVGEGQSHNQPQHF
many	TRBV21-1	TRBJ1-1	-	TGTGCCAGCAGCTCGAAAGGGGGGAACACTGAAGCTTTCTTT	CASSSKGGNTEAFF
many	TRBV7-8	TRBJ1-1	TRBD1	TGTGCCAGCAGCGCACGAGGGGGCCTGAACACTGAAGCTTTCTTT	CASSARGGLNTEAFF
few	TRBV6-6	TRBJ2-7	-	TGTGCCAGCAGTTACATTGAGGAAACCGAGCAGTACTTC	CASSYIEETEQYF
-	TRBV20-1	TRBJ2-5	TRBD1	TGCAGTGCTAGAGATTGGGACAGGGGAGAGACCCAGTACTTC	CSARDWDRGETQYF
many	TRBV9	TRBJ1-4	-	TGTGCCAGCAGCGTATCCCCAGATAATGAAAAACTGTTTTTT	CASSVSPDNEKLFF
many	TRBV7-2	TRBJ2-3	-	TGTGCCAGCAGCCCGTACACAGATACGCAGTATTTT	CASSPYTDTQYF
many	TRBV6-5	TRBJ2-1	TRBD2	TGTGCCAGCAGCCCCGGACTAGCGGGACACTCCTACAATGAGCAGTTCTTC	CASSPGLAGHSYNEQFF
many	TRBV6-5	TRBJ2-3	-	TGTGCCAGCAGTTTGGGCAGGGGAGGGCTAGCGAGAAGCACAGATACGCAGTATTTT	CASSLGRGGLARSTDTQYF
few	TRBV30	TRBJ2-1	TRBD2	TGTGCCTCTCCCACGACTAGCGGGGGGGCTTGGGAGCAGTTCTTC	CASPTTSGGAWEQFF
few	TRBV6-6	TRBJ1-6	TRBD1	TGTGCCAGCAGTTACTCCGCCGGACAGGGGGCGCATAATTCACCCCTCCACTTT	CASSYSAGQGAHNSPLHF
-	TRBV29-1	TRBJ1-1	-	TGCAGCGTTCGGCCAGTTAGACAGCACACTGAAGCTTTCTTT	CSVRPVRQHTEAFF
many	TRBV5-5	TRBJ1-6	TRBD1	TGTGCCAGCAGCTCGCTCCAGGGGGCTGGTAATTCACCCCTCCACTTT	CASSSLQGAGNSPLHF
-	TRBV11-2	TRBJ1-2	-	TGTGCCAGCAGCTTAGATCAGCTACGGGCCGGCTATGGCTACACCTTC	CASSLDQLRAGYGYTF